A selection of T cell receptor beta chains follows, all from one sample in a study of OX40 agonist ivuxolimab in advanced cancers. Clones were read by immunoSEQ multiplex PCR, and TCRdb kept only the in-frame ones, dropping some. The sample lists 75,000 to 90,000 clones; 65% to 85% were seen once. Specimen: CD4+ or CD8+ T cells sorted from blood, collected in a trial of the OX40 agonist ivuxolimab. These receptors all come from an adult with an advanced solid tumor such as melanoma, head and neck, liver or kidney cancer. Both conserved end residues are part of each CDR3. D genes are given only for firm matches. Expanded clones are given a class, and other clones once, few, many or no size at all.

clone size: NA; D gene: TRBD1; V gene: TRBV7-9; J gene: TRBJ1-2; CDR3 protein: CASSVGQGVNYGYTF; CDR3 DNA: TGTGCCAGCAGCGTCGGACAGGGCGTCAACTATGGCTACACCTTC
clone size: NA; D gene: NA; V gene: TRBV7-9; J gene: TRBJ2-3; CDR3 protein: CASSLRPTGTDTQYF; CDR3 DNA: TGTGCCAGCAGCTTACGACCGACAGGCACAGATACGCAGTATTTT
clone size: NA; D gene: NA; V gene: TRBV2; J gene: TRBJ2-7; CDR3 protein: CASRQIYEQYF; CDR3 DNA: TGTGCCAGCAGACAGATTTACGAGCAGTACTTC
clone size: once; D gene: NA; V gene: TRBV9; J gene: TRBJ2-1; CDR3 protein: CASSVGAASSYNEQFF; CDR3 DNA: TGTGCCAGCAGCGTAGGTGCGGCTTCTTCCTACAATGAGCAGTTCTTC
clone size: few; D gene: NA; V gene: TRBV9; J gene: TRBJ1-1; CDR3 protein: CASSPRHTSNTEAFF; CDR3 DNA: TGTGCCAGCAGCCCCAGACACACTTCGAACACTGAAGCTTTCTTT
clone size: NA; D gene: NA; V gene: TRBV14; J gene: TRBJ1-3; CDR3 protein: CASSRYRVAGNTIYF; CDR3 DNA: TGTGCCAGCAGTCGCTACAGGGTGGCTGGAAACACCATATATTTT
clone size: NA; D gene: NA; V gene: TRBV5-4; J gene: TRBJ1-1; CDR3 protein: CASSLAPPGRILGTEAFF; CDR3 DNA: TGTGCCAGCAGCTTGGCCCCCCCAGGGAGAATTTTGGGCACTGAAGCTTTCTTT
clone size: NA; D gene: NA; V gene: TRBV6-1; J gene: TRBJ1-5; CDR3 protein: CASSEPGYSNQPQHF; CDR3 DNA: TGTGCCAGCAGTGAACCAGGTTATAGCAATCAGCCCCAGCATTTT
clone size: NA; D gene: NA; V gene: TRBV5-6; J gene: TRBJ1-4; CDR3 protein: CASSLPRGNEKLFF; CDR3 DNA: TGTGCCAGCAGCTTGCCCAGGGGAAATGAAAAACTGTTTTTT
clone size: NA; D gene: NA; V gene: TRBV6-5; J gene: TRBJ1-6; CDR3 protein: CASSLWEGPLHF; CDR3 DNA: TGTGCCAGCAGCCTCTGGGAAGGTCCCCTCCACTTT
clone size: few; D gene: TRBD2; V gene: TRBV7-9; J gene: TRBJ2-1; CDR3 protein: CASSLGTSGGNEQFF; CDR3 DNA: TGTGCCAGCAGCTTAGGGACTAGCGGGGGCAATGAGCAGTTCTTC
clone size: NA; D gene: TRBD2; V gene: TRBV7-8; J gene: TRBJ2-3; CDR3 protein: CASSLRPSGKRNTDTQYF; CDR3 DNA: TGTGCCAGCAGCTTAAGGCCTAGCGGCAAACGGAACACAGATACGCAGTATTTT
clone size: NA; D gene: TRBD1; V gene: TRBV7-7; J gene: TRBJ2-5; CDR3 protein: CASSLVQGEETQYF; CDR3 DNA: TGTGCTAGCAGCTTAGTACAGGGGGAAGAGACCCAGTACTTC
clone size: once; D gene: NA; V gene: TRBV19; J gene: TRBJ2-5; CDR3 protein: CASSRDNQETQYF; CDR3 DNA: TGTGCCAGTAGTCGGGACAATCAGGAGACCCAGTACTTC
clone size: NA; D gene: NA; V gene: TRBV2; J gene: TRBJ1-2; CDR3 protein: CASSEPGEGNYGYTF; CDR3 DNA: TGTGCCAGCAGTGAACCGGGGGAGGGTAACTATGGCTACACCTTC
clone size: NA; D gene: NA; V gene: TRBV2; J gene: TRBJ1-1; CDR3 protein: CASSGAAEAFF; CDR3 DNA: TGTGCCAGCAGTGGAGCCGCTGAAGCTTTCTTT
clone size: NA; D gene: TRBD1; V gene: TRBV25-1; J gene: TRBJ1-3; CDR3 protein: CASSPRQGASGNTIYF; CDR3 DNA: TGTGCCAGCAGTCCTAGACAGGGGGCCTCTGGAAACACCATATATTTT
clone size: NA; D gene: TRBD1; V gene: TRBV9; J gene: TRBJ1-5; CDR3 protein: CASSATGQNQPQHF; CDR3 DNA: TGTGCCAGCAGCGCGACAGGGCAAAATCAGCCCCAGCATTTT
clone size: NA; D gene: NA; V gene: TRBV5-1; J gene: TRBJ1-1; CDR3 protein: CASGGDLTFTNTEAFF; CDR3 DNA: TGCGCCAGCGGCGGCGACCTCACATTTACGAACACTGAAGCTTTCTTT
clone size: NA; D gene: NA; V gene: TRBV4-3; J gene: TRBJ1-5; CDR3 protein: CASSQGDQRPQHF; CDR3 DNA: TGCGCCAGCAGCCAAGGGGATCAACGGCCCCAGCATTTT
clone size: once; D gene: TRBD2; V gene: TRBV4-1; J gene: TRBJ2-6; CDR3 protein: CASSQGGLAGAGANVLTF; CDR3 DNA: TGCGCCAGCAGCCAAGGAGGGCTAGCGGGAGCTGGGGCCAACGTCCTGACTTTC
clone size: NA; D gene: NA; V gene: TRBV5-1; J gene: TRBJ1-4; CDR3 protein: CASSLGRTAFEKLFF; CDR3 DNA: TGCGCCAGCAGCTTGGGAAGGACCGCGTTCGAAAAACTGTTTTTT
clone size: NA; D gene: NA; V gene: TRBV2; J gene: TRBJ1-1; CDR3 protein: CASSHDIDQVMNTEAFF; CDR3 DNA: TGTGCCAGCAGCCATGACATTGACCAAGTCATGAACACTGAAGCTTTCTTT
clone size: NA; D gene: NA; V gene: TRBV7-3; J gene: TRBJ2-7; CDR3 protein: CASSLGATGAYEQYF; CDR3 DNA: TGTGCCAGCAGCCTTGGGGCTACAGGAGCCTACGAGCAGTACTTC
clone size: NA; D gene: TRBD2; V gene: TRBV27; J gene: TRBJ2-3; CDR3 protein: CASSLLRDGGADTQYF; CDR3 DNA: TGTGCCAGCAGTTTATTGAGAGACGGGGGGGCAGATACGCAGTATTTT
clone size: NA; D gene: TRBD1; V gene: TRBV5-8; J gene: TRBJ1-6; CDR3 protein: CASTRDSSYNSPLHF; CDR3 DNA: TGTGCCAGCACTCGGGACAGCTCCTATAATTCACCCCTCCACTTT
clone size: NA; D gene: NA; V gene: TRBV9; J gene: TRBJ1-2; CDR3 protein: CASSVAMGGDGGYTF; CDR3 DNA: TGTGCCAGCAGCGTAGCTATGGGGGGGGACGGGGGCTACACCTTC
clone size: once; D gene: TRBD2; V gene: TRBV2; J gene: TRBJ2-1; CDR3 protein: CASSSGLAGARQFF; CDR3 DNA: TGTGCCAGCAGTTCGGGACTAGCGGGAGCTAGGCAGTTCTTC
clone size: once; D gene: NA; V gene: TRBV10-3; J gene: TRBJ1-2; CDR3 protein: CAIRRQTANYGYTF; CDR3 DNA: TGTGCCATCAGGAGACAGACCGCTAACTATGGCTACACCTTC
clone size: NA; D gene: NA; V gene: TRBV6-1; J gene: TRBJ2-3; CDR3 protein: CASRPQMNTQYF; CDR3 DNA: TGTGCCAGCCGCCCCCAGATGAATACGCAGTATTTT
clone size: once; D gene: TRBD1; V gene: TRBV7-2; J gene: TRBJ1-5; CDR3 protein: CASSLAGQVNQPQHF; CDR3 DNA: TGTGCCAGCAGCTTAGCGGGACAGGTTAATCAGCCCCAGCATTTT
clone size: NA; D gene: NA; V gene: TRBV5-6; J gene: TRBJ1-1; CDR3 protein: CASSLLGRGDTEAFF; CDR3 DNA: TGTGCCAGCAGCTTATTGGGGCGGGGTGACACTGAAGCTTTCTTT
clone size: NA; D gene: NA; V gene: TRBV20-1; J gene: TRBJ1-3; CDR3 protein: CSARTGNTIYF; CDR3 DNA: TGCAGTGCTAGAACGGGAAACACCATATATTTT
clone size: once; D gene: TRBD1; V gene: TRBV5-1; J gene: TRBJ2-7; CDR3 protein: CASSGAPAGQGAYEQYF; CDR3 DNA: TGCGCCAGCAGCGGAGCTCCAGCGGGACAGGGGGCCTACGAGCAGTACTTC
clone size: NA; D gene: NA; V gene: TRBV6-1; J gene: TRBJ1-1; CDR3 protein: CASSVGGGTEAFF; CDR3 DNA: TGTGCCAGCAGTGTCGGAGGGGGGACTGAAGCTTTCTTT
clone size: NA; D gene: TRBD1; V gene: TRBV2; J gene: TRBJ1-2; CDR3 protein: CATQGDRGLNYGYTF; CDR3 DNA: TGTGCCACCCAGGGGGACAGGGGGTTAAACTATGGCTACACCTTC
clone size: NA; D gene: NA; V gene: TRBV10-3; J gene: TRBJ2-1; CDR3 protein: CAISEGEGQFF; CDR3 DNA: TGTGCCATCAGTGAAGGTGAGGGGCAGTTCTTC
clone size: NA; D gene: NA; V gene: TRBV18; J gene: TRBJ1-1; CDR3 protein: CASSPHRGSPNTEAFF; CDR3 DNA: TGTGCCAGCTCACCACATCGCGGCAGCCCCAACACTGAAGCTTTCTTT
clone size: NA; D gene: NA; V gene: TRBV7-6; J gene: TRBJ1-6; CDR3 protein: CASSPGTSSYNSPLHF; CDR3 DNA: TGTGCCAGCAGCCCAGGCACGAGCTCCTATAATTCACCCCTCCACTTT
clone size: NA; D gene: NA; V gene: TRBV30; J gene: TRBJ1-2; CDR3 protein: CAWRAMTDIYGYTF; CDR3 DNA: TGTGCCTGGAGGGCGATGACAGACATCTATGGCTACACCTTC
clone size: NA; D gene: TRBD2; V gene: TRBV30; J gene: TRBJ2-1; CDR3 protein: CAWSVRSGRAREQFF; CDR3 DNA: TGTGCCTGGAGTGTACGGTCAGGGAGGGCAAGAGAGCAGTTCTTC
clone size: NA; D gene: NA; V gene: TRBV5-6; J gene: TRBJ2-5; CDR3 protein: CASSFLGGSQETQYF; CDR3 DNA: TGTGCCAGCAGCTTCCTGGGGGGCTCCCAAGAGACCCAGTACTTC
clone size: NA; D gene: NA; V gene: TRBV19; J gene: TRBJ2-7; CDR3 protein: CASSRGTHEQYF; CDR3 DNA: TGTGCCAGTAGTAGAGGGACCCACGAGCAGTACTTC
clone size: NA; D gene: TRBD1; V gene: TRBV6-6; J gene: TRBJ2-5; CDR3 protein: CASSYYLNRGSETQYF; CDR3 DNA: TGTGCCAGCAGTTACTATTTAAACAGGGGATCAGAGACCCAGTACTTC
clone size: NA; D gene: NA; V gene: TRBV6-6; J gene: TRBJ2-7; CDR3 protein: CASSPTEGGEQYF; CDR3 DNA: TGTGCCAGCAGTCCAACGGAGGGCGGCGAGCAGTACTTC
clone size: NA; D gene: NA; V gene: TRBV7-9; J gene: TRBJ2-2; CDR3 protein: CASSLDGNTGELFF; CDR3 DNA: TGTGCCAGCAGCTTAGACGGGAACACCGGGGAGCTGTTTTTT
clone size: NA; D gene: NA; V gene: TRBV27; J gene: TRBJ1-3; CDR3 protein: CASSIAGLSGNTIYF; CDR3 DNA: TGTGCCAGCTCAATCGCTGGCCTCTCTGGAAACACCATATATTTT
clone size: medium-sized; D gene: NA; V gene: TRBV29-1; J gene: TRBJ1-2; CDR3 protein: CSVLQGRGGYTF; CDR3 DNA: TGCAGCGTACTACAGGGTAGAGGTGGCTACACCTTC
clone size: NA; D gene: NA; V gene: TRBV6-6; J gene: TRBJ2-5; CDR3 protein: CATKGEETQYF; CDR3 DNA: TGTGCCACCAAAGGGGAAGAGACCCAGTACTTC
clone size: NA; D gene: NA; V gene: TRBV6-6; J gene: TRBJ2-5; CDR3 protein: CASSYRAETQYF; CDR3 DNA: TGTGCCAGCAGTTACAGGGCGGAGACCCAGTACTTC
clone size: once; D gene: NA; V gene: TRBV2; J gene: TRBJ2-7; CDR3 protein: CASGARADEQYF; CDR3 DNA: TGTGCCAGCGGGGCGCGGGCAGACGAGCAGTACTTC
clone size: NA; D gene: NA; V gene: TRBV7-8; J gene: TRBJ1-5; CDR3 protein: CASSLVNLQPQHF; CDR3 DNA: TGTGCCAGCAGCTTAGTGAACCTCCAGCCCCAGCATTTT
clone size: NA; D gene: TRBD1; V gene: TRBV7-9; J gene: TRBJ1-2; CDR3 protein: CASSPTTGKGYTF; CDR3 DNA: TGTGCCAGCAGTCCTACGACAGGGAAAGGCTACACCTTC